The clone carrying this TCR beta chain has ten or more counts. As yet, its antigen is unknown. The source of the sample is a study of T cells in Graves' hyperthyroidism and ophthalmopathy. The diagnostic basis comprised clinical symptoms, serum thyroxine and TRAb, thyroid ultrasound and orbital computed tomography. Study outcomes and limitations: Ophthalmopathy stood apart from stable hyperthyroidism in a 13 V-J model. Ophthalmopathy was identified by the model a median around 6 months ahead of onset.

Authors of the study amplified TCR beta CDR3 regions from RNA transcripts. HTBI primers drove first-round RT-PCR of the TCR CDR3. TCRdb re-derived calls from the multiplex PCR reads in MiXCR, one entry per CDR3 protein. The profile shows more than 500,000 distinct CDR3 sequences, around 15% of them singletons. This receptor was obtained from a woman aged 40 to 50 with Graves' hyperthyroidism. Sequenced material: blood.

The CDR3 loop is CASSPIAGATDTQYF. The CDR3 DNA sequence: TGTGCCAGCAGTCCCATCGCGGGAGCCACGGATACGCAGTATTTT. The chain uses TRBV6-1 and TRBJ2-3; 7 bases align to TRBD2. This CDR3 is 15 amino acids long. V gave up 5 bases and J gave up 6 bases; unmatched junction bases: 11. The germline V gene encodes CDR1 MNHNS and CDR2 SASEGT.